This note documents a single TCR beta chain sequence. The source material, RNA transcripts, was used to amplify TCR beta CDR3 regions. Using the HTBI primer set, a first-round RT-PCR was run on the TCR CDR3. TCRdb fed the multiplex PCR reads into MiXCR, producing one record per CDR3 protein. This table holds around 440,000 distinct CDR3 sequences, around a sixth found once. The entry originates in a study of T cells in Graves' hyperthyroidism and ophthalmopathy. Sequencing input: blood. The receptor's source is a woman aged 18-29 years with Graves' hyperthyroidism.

The CDR3 coding sequence is TGTGCCAGTAGTATCCCCCCTCGGCAGGGAACCTCCGGCTACACCTTC. This translates into CASSIPPRQGTSGYTF. V usage is TRBV19 and J usage is TRBJ1-2; maybe TRBD1 (5 bases). Trimming cost V 3 bases and J 8 bases, with 22 bases left between them. In germline, CDR1 is LNHDA, CDR2 SQIVND (reference sequence). The CDR3 is made up of 16 amino acids.